This T cell receptor beta chain was profiled in a study of blood T cell repertoires in COVID-19. This CDR3 has 16 residues. Per germline, CDR1 LNHDA and CDR2 SQIVND (reference sequence). J lost 4 bases, V lost 7 bases, and 12 bases had no gene match. Method: immunoSEQ multiplex PCR; TCRdb's copy keeps in-frame clones and lacks some. This table holds approximately 65,000 clones, just over 85% found once. The receptor comes from a man aged 40-49 years with acute or convalescent COVID-19. Sequencing was performed on peripheral blood. The rearrangement links TRBV19 to TRBJ2-2, with 7 bases fitting TRBD1. The CDR3 sequence is CASTTPRQGFTGELFF. DNA for the CDR3: TGTGCCAGTACAACTCCCAGACAGGGATTCACCGGGGAGCTGTTTTTT. The full variable domain, with the rest looked up from reference TRBV19 and TRBJ2-2, is DGGITQSPKYLFRKEGQNVTLSCEQNLNHDAMYWYRQDPGQGLRLIYYSQIVNDFQKGDIAEGYSVSREKKESFPLTVTSAQKNPTAFYLCASTTPRQGFTGELFFGEGSRLTVL.